Shown below are 4 T cell receptor beta chains from a single sample sequenced in a study of CD8+ T cells in alopecia areata. Investigators isolated RNA and reverse transcribed it into cDNA to act as the sequencing template. The data were produced by immunoSEQ multiplex PCR, yet TCRdb's version contains in-frame clones alone and is incomplete. The table has tens of thousands of clones, roughly 60% seen once. The starting material was CD8+ T cells sorted from blood, obtained at week 0. All receptors derive from a human donor with alopecia areata.

This clone appeared a few times. The chain uses TRBV7-8 and TRBJ2-7, with TRBD2 matching over 8 bases. The junction had 5 bases not matched to a gene; V was cut back by 4 bases and J by 0 bases. Germline V gene lookup returns CDR1 SGHVS and CDR2 FQNEAQ. The CDR3 runs 15 residues. CDR3 coding DNA: TGTGCCAGCAGCTCAGCGGGGGATAGCTCCTACGAGCAGTACTTC. Its protein is CASSSAGDSSYEQYF.

The chain links TRBV29-1 to TRBJ2-2; D gene unclear. Germline values: CDR1 SQVTM, CDR2 ANQGSEA. The CDR3 sequence is 13 residues long. V lost 1 base and J lost 6, with 9 bases in between. The CDR3 DNA reads TGCAGCGTTGAAGGCATTCGGTCCGGGGAGCTGTTTTTT. Amino acid sequence: CSVEGIRSGELFF.

This clone has more than one count but fewer than ten. The chain recombines TRBV19 with TRBJ2-3, with D maybe TRBD2 (6 bases). Germline lookup yields CDR1 LNHDA and CDR2 SQIVND (reference sequence). V was clipped by 0 bases and J by 2 bases, with 9 bases between them. The CDR3 runs to 15 residues. The CDR3: CASSIEEGLTDTQYF. The CDR3 DNA follows: TGTGCCAGTAGTATAGAGGAGGGACTCACAGATACGCAGTATTTT.

The chain recombines TRBV5-6 with TRBJ1-2; D is perhaps TRBD1 (5 bases). Trimming took off 2 bases at V and 5 bases at J, with 19 bases between the two ends. The CDR3 contains 16 residues. Germline CDR1 and CDR2: SGHDT and YYEEEE. CDR3 DNA sequence: TGTGCCAGCAGCTTAGCGACCGGGACCGTTTTTTATGGCTACACCTTC. It specifies CASSLATGTVFYGYTF.